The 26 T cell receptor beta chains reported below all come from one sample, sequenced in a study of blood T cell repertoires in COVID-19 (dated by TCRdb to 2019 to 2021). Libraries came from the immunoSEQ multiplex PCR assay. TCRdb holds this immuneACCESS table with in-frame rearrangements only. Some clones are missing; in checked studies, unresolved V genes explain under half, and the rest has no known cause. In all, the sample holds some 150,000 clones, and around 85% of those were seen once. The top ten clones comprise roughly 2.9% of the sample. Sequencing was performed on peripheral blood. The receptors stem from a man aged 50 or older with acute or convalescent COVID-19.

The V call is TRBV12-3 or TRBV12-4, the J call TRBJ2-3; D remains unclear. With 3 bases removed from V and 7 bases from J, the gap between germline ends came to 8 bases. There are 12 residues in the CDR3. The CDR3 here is CASSFLDNTQYF. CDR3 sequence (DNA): TGTGCCAGCAGTTTTTTAGACAATACGCAGTATTTT.

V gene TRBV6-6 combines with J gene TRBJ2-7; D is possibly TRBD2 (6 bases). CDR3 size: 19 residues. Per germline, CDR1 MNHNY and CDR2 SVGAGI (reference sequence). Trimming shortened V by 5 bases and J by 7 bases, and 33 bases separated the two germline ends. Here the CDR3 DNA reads TGTGCCAGCAGTCTCAAGGCTCGGAAGACGGGGGTCCCTTTCCAAGAGCAGTACTTC. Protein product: CASSLKARKTGVPFQEQYF.

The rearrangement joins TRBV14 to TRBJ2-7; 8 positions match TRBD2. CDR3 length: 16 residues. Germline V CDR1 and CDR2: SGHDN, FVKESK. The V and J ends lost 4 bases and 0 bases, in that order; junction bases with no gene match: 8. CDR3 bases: TGTGCCAGCAGCCGCTACCAAAGCGGGAGCTCCTACGAGCAGTACTTC. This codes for CASSRYQSGSSYEQYF.

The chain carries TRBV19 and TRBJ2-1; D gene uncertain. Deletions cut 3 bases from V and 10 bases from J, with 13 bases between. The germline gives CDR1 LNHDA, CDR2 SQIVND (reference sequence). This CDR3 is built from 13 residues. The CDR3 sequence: CASSIQHQYEQFF. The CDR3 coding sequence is TGTGCCAGTAGTATCCAACACCAATACGAGCAGTTCTTC.

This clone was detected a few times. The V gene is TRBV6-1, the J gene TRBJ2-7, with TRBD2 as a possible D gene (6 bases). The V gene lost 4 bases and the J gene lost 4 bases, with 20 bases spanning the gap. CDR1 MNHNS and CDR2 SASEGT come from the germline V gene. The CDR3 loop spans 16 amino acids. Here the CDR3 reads CASSAYGGAAAYEQYF. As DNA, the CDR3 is TGTGCCAGCAGTGCCTACGGAGGGGCCGCAGCTTACGAGCAGTACTTC.

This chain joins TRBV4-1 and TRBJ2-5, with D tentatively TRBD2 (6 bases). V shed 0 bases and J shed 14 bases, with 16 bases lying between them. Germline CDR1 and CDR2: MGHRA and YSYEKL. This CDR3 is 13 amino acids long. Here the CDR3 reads CASSQDRETHRYF. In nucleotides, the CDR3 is TGCGCCAGCAGCCAAGATCGGGAGACCCACCGTTACTTC.

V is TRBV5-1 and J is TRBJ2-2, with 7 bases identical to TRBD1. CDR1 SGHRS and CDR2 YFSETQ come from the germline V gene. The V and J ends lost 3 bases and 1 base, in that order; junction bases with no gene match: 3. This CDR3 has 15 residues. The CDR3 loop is CASSSGTVNTGELFF. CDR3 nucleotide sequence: TGCGCCAGCAGCTCGGGGACAGTGAACACCGGGGAGCTGTTTTTT.

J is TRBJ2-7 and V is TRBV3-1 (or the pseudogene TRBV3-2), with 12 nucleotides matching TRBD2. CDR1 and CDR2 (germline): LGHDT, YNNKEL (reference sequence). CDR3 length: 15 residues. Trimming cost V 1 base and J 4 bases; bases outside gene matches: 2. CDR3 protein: CASSQVTSGSYEQYF. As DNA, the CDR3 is TGTGCCAGCAGCCAAGTGACTAGCGGGAGTTACGAGCAGTACTTC.

CDR3 sequence (DNA): TGTGCCTGGAACGTAAACCTAGCGGATACCGAGCAGTACTTC. Its translation is CAWNVNLADTEQYF. The V and J genes are TRBV30 and TRBJ2-7, with 7 bases aligning to TRBD2. V was clipped by 4 bases and J by 6 bases; unmatched bases: 12. Germline lookup yields CDR1 GTSNPN and CDR2 SVGIG (reference sequence). This CDR3 spans 14 amino acids.

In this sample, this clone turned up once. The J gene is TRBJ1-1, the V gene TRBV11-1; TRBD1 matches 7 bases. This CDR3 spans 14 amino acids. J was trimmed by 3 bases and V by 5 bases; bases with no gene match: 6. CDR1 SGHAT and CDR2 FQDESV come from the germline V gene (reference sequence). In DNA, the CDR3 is TGTGCCAGCAGCAAACAGGGGTGGCACACTGAAGCTTTCTTT. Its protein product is CASSKQGWHTEAFF. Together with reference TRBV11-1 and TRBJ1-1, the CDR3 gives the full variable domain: EAEVAQSPRYKITEKSQAVAFWCDPISGHATLYWYRQILGQGPELLVQFQDESVVDDSQLPKDRFSAERLKGVDSTLKIQPAELGDSAMYLCASSKQGWHTEAFFGQGTRLTVV.

CDR3 coding DNA: TGTGCCAGCAGTCCAGCGTCGGGGTACAATCAGCCCCAGCATTTT. It is translated as CASSPASGYNQPQHF. The V gene is TRBV28, the J gene TRBJ1-5; no clear D gene. V lost 5 bases, J lost 3 bases, and 14 bases lay in between. CDR3 length: 15 amino acids. The germline CDR1 and CDR2 sequences are MDHEN and SYDVKM.

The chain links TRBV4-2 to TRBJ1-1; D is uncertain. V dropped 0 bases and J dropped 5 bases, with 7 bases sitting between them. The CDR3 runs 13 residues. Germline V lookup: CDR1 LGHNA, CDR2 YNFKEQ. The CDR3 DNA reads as TGTGCCAGCAGCCAAGAAGGGAGAACTGAAGCTTTCTTT. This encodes CASSQEGRTEAFF.

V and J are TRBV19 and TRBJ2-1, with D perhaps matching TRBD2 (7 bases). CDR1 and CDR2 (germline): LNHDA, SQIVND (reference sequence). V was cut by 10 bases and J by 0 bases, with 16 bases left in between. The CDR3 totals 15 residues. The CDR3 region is CATRGGGSSYNEQFF. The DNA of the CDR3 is TGTGCCACTAGGGGGGGAGGGAGCTCCTACAATGAGCAGTTCTTC.

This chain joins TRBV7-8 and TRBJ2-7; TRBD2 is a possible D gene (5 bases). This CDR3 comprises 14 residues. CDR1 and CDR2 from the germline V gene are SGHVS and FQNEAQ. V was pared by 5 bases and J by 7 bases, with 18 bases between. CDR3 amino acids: CASSPEGGSWEQYF. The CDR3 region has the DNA TGTGCCAGCAGCCCTGAGGGTGGCTCGTGGGAGCAGTACTTC. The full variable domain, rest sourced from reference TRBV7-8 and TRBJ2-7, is GAGVSQSPRYKVAKRGQDVALRCDPISGHVSLFWYQQALGQGPEFLTYFQNEAQLDKSGLPSDRFFAERPEGSVSTLKIQRTQQEDSAVYLCASSPEGGSWEQYFGPGTRLTVT.

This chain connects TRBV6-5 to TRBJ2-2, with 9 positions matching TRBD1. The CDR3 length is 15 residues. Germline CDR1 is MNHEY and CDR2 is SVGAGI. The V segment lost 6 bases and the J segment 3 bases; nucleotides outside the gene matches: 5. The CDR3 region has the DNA TGTGCCAGCAGCCACAGGGGGCAGGACACCGGGGAGCTGTTTTTT. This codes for CASSHRGQDTGELFF.

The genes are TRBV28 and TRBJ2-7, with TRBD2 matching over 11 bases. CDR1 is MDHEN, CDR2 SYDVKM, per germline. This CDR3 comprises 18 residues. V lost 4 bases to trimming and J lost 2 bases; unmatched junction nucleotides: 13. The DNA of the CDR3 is TGTGCCAGCAGTTCAATGGGGACTAGCGGACTCGCTCCCTACGAGCAGTACTTC. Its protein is CASSSMGTSGLAPYEQYF.

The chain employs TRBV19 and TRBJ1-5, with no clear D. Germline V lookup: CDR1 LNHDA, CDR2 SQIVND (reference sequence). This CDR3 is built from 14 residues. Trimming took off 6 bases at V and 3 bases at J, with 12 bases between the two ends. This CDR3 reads CASRGGQFNQPQHF. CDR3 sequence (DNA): TGTGCCAGTAGGGGTGGGCAGTTCAATCAGCCCCAGCATTTT.

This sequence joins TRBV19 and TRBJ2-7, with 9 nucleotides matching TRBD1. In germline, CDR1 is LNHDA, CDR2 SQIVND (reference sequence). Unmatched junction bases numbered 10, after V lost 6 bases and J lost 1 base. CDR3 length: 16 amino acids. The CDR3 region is CASRPAAGTGSYEQYF. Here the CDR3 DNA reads TGTGCCAGTAGACCCGCAGCCGGGACAGGGTCCTACGAGCAGTACTTC.

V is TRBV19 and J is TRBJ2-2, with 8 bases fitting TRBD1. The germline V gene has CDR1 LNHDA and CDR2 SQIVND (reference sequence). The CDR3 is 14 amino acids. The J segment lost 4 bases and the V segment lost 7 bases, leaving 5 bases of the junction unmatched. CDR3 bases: TGTGCCAGTACCTTTACAGGGGGCACCGGGGAGCTGTTTTTT. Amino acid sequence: CASTFTGGTGELFF.

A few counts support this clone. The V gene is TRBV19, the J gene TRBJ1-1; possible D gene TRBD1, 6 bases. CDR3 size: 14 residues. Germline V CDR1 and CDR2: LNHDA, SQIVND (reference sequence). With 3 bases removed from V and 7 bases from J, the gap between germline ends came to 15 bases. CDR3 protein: CASSISTGTLEAFF. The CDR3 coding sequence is TGTGCCAGTAGTATCTCGACAGGAACTCTTGAAGCTTTCTTT.

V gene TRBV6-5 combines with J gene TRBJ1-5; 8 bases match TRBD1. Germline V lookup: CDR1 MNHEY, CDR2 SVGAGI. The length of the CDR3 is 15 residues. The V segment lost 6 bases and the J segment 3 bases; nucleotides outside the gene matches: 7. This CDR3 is CASRLQGADNQPQHF. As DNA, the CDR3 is TGTGCCAGCAGGCTGCAGGGGGCTGACAATCAGCCCCAGCATTTT.

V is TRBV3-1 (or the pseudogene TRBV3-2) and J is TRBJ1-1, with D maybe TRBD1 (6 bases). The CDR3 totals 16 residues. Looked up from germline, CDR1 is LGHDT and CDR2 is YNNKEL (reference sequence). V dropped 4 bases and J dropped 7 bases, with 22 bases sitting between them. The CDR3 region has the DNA TGTGCCAGCAGCCTCTCCGGGGGGGGCTCTGGTAGTGAAGCTTTCTTT. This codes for CASSLSGGGSGSEAFF.

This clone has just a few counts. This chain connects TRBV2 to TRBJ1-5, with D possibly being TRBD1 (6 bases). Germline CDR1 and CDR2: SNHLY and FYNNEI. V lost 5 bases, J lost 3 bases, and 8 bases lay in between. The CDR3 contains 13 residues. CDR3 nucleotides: TGTGCCAGCAGTCGGGACAACAATCAGCCCCAGCATTTT. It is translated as CASSRDNNQPQHF. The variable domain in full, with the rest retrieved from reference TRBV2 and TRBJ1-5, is EPEVTQTPSHQVTQMGQEVILRCVPISNHLYFYWYRQILGQKVEFLVSFYNNEISEKSEIFDDQFSVERPDGSNFTLKIRSTKLEDSAMYFCASSRDNNQPQHFGDGTRLSIL.

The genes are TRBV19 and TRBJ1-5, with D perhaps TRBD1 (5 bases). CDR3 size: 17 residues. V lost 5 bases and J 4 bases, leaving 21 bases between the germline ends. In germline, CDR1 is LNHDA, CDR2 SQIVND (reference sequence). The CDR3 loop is CASSDDRDSVQNQPQHF. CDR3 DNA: TGTGCCAGTAGTGACGACCGGGACTCGGTGCAAAATCAGCCCCAGCATTTT.

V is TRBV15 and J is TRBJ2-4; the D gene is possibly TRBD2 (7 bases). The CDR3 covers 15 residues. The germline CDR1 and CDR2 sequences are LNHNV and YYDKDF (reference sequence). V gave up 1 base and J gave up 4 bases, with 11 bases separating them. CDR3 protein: CATSRAGGGKNIQYF. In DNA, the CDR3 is TGTGCCACCAGCAGAGCGGGGGGCGGGAAAAACATTCAGTACTTC.

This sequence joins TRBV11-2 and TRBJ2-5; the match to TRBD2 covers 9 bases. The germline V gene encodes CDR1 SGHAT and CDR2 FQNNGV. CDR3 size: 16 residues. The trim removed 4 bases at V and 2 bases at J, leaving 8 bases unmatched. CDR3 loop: CASSSTGLAGQETQYF. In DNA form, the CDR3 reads TGTGCCAGCAGCTCAACGGGCCTAGCGGGGCAAGAGACCCAGTACTTC.